Listed here are 25 T cell receptor beta chains from one sample, sequenced in a study of shared clonotypes between healthy human individuals. The method was immunoSEQ multiplex PCR; TCRdb's version includes in-frame clones alone and lacks a portion of them. The sample comprises about 990,000 clones, 75% to 85% of which are singletons, and 0.5% to 0.65% rests with the top ten. Material for sequencing was memory CD4+ T cells from PBMCs. Subset denoted: CD45RA-negative fraction. These receptors were obtained from a young man in good health. Some clones in this sample may be carry-over from other donors' samples.

This clone was recorded once. The chain links TRBV19 to TRBJ2-2; 7 bases are shared with TRBD2. This CDR3 is 14 amino acids long. The germline V gene encodes CDR1 LNHDA and CDR2 SQIVND (reference sequence). V dropped 4 bases and J dropped 5; count of bases not matched to a gene: 4. The CDR3 sequence: CASSREGGTGELFF. In DNA form, the CDR3 reads TGTGCCAGTAGTAGGGAGGGAGGTACCGGGGAGCTGTTTTTT.

J is TRBJ2-1 and V is TRBV30; D might be TRBD2 (6 bases). V was shortened by 3 bases and J by 0 bases, with 6 bases between the two germline ends. The CDR3 runs 13 residues. Germline V gene data show CDR1 as GTSNPN and CDR2 as SVGIG (reference sequence). The CDR3 sequence is CAWSGSSYNEQFF. DNA for the CDR3: TGTGCCTGGAGCGGGAGCTCCTACAATGAGCAGTTCTTC.

The V call is TRBV2, the J call TRBJ1-2; D gene unclear. The V end was cut by 7 bases, the J end by 0 bases, with 15 bases between. Germline values: CDR1 SNHLY, CDR2 FYNNEI. The CDR3 contains 15 residues. CDR3 region: CASTPWREANYGYTF. The CDR3 coding sequence is TGTGCCAGCACCCCATGGAGGGAAGCTAACTATGGCTACACCTTC.

In nucleotides, the CDR3 is TGCGCCAGCACGCCGAACCAAGAGACCCAGTACTTC. Residues: CASTPNQETQYF. The gene calls are TRBV5-1 and TRBJ2-5; D not certain. CDR1 SGHRS and CDR2 YFSETQ come from the germline V gene. The CDR3 loop spans 12 amino acids. Trimming left V 6 bases short and J 0 bases short, with 6 bases between.

As regards this clone: A far larger clone is just one base off, so this is likely a read error. The gene calls are TRBV28 and TRBJ1-5; D not certain. The CDR3 loop spans 16 amino acids. Germline-derived CDR1 and CDR2 are MDHEN and SYDVKM. This CDR3 reads CVSSLYLGTMNQPQHF. CDR3 in DNA: TGTGTCAGCAGTTTATATCTCGGCACGATGAATCAGCCCCAGCATTTT.

This clone occurred a few times. This rearrangement joins TRBV6-1 to TRBJ2-6; the D is unclear. The CDR3 totals 13 residues. V was trimmed by 10 bases and J by 4 bases, leaving 11 bases between them. Germline V gene lookup returns CDR1 MNHNS and CDR2 SASEGT. The CDR3 region is CATSESGANVLTF. The CDR3, as DNA: TGTGCCACCTCCGAGTCCGGGGCCAACGTCCTGACTTTC.

The chain has TRBV7-9 and TRBJ1-5; D is ambiguous. CDR3 size: 13 residues. V was shortened by 2 bases and J by 6 bases, with 8 bases between the two germline ends. Germline V lookup: CDR1 SEHNR, CDR2 FQNEAQ (reference sequence). CDR3 nucleotides: TGTGCCAGCAGCTTAAACGGTCGTCAGCCCCAGCATTTT. This translates into CASSLNGRQPQHF.

The gene calls are TRBV7-8 and TRBJ1-2, with 8 bases lining up with TRBD1. The junction had 8 bases not matched to a gene; V was cut back by 5 bases and J by 9 bases. The CDR3 contains 13 residues. CDR1 SGHVS and CDR2 FQNEAQ come from the germline V gene. CDR3 bases: TGTGCCAGCAGCCCCCGGACAGGGCAAAGCTACACCTTC. This encodes CASSPRTGQSYTF. Full variable domain (remainder filled in from reference TRBV7-8 and TRBJ1-2): GAGVSQSPRYKVAKRGQDVALRCDPISGHVSLFWYQQALGQGPEFLTYFQNEAQLDKSGLPSDRFFAERPEGSVSTLKIQRTQQEDSAVYLCASSPRTGQSYTFGSGTRLTVV.

This clone came up once. This chain links TRBV7-3 with TRBJ2-2; D is unresolved. CDR3 length: 16 amino acids. Trimming shortened V by 5 bases and J by 2 bases, and 15 bases separated the two germline ends. Germline CDR1 is SGHTA and CDR2 is FQGTGA. DNA for the CDR3: TGTGCCAGCAGCCCAACCGTGGCACTTAACACCGGGGAGCTGTTTTTT. Its protein is CASSPTVALNTGELFF.

Note on this clone: Given a far larger clone just one base away, this is likely a sequencing read error. Different DNA sequences within this sample yield the same CDR3. The CDR3 loop reads CASSPQETQYF. DNA for the CDR3: TGTGCCAGCAGTCCCCAAGAGACCCAGTACTTC. V gene TRBV6-5 combines with J gene TRBJ2-5, with D hard to call. CDR3 size: 11 residues. The germline gives CDR1 MNHEY, CDR2 SVGAGI. V shed 5 bases and J shed 1 base, with 2 bases lying between them.

V and J are TRBV5-6 and TRBJ2-4; D might be TRBD2 (5 bases). Germline-derived CDR1 and CDR2 are SGHDT and YYEEEE. The CDR3 is 12 residues long. The V end was cut by 2 bases, the J end by 8 bases, with 8 bases between. The CDR3 loop reads CASSLRRDIQYF. The DNA of the CDR3 is TGTGCCAGCAGCTTAAGGCGGGACATTCAGTACTTC.

The chain has TRBV12-5 and TRBJ1-1; tentatively, D is TRBD1 (6 bases). CDR3 size: 14 residues. CDR1 is LGHNT and CDR2 is FRNRAP in the germline V gene. V was clipped by 1 base and J by 7 bases, with 13 bases between them. Here the CDR3 reads CASGLAGQTIEAFF. As DNA, the CDR3 is TGTGCTAGTGGTTTGGCCGGACAGACCATTGAAGCTTTCTTT.

This clone showed up just a few times. This sample includes further DNA sequences coding for the same CDR3. The chain uses TRBV9 and TRBJ1-5; 10 bases map to TRBD1. J was trimmed by 6 bases and V by 0 bases; bases with no gene match: 3. CDR1 SGDLS and CDR2 YYNGEE come from the germline V gene. There are 15 residues in the CDR3. The CDR3 loop is CASSVGTGGGQPQHF. The CDR3 DNA is TGTGCCAGCAGCGTAGGGACAGGGGGGGGTCAGCCCCAGCATTTT.

Only a few counts were recorded for this clone. The V call is TRBV2, the J call TRBJ2-2, with D perhaps matching TRBD1 (6 bases). CDR3 length: 18 amino acids. Germline assignment: CDR1 SNHLY and CDR2 FYNNEI. Trimming removed 7 bases from V and 3 bases from J, with 24 bases in between. CDR3 loop: CASKDGGIQQGYTGELFF. The CDR3 DNA follows: TGTGCCAGCAAGGATGGGGGAATCCAACAGGGATACACCGGGGAGCTGTTTTTT.

The genes are TRBV30 and TRBJ2-5; 13 nucleotides agree with TRBD2. The J call is in doubt because the DNA end fits TRBJ2-7 better. This CDR3 is built from 13 residues. From germline, CDR1 is GTSNPN and CDR2 SVGIG (reference sequence). The CDR3 here is CAWRLAGGTEQYF. CDR3 DNA: TGTGCCTGGAGACTAGCGGGAGGGACCGAGCAGTACTTC.

In this sample, this clone turned up a few times. The rearrangement links TRBV28 to TRBJ1-2; weak D call: TRBD1 (5 bases). CDR3 length equals 12 residues. Trimming left V 5 bases short and J 8 bases short, with 12 bases between. From germline, CDR1 is MDHEN and CDR2 SYDVKM. The CDR3 sequence: CASSPGRVGYTF. CDR3 DNA: TGTGCCAGCAGTCCTGGCAGGGTGGGCTACACCTTC.

The gene calls are TRBV9 and TRBJ2-2; a weak D match, TRBD1 (6 bases). Trimming removed 4 bases at V and 5 bases at J, with 18 bases between. Germline CDR1 SGDLS, CDR2 YYNGEE. The CDR3 consists of 16 residues. CDR3 region: CASSPPSWGLTGELFF. In DNA form, the CDR3 reads TGTGCCAGCAGCCCCCCTAGCTGGGGGCTAACCGGGGAGCTGTTTTTT.

The genes are TRBV15 and TRBJ2-7; 11 nucleotides line up with TRBD1. The length of the CDR3 is 15 residues. Germline CDR1 is LNHNV and CDR2 is YYDKDF (reference sequence). V dropped 1 base and J dropped 7; count of bases not matched to a gene: 6. In DNA, the CDR3 is TGTGCCACCAGCAGAGTAGGACAGGGGGCGGGAGAGCAGTACTTC. Its translation: CATSRVGQGAGEQYF.

The V gene is TRBV5-8, the J gene TRBJ2-2; possible D gene TRBD2, 5 bases. The CDR3 extends over 14 amino acids. The V end lost 0 bases, the J end lost 4 bases, and 7 bases lay between the germline ends. Germline V gives CDR1 SGHTS, CDR2 YDEGEE. CDR3 sequence: CASSLEGVTGELFF. The CDR3 DNA is TGTGCCAGCAGCTTGGAGGGAGTCACCGGGGAGCTGTTTTTT.

This clone was counted a few times. The chain uses TRBV25-1 and TRBJ2-7, with D unresolved. Germline assignment: CDR1 MGHDK and CDR2 SYGVNS. The germline V and J ends were trimmed by 2 bases and 6 bases, with 14 bases remaining between them. The CDR3 sequence is 14 residues long. CDR3 bases: TGTGCCAGCAGTGAACCTCATGGATCATTCGAGCAGTACTTC. The encoded protein is CASSEPHGSFEQYF.

The chain uses TRBV6-5 and TRBJ2-1, with D possibly being TRBD1 or TRBD2 (5 bases each). CDR3 length equals 12 residues. CDR1 is MNHEY, CDR2 SVGAGI, per germline. V lost 6 bases, J lost 8 bases, and 11 bases lay in between. This CDR3 reads CASRGRAYEQFF. The CDR3 DNA reads TGTGCCAGCAGGGGGCGGGCTTATGAGCAGTTCTTC.

As regards this clone: Other DNA sequences from this sample encode an identical CDR3 as well. This rearrangement joins TRBV5-1 to TRBJ1-5, with 9 bases identical to TRBD1. J was trimmed by 5 bases and V by 3 bases; bases with no gene match: 3. Germline CDR1 reads SGHRS; CDR2 reads YFSETQ. The CDR3 is 14 residues long. CDR3 nucleotides: TGCGCCAGCAGCTCGACAGGGGGGGATCAGCCCCAGCATTTT. Its protein product is CASSSTGGDQPQHF.

J is TRBJ1-2 and V is TRBV28; 7 bases agree with TRBD1. This CDR3 comprises 13 residues. Germline values: CDR1 MDHEN, CDR2 SYDVKM. With 8 bases clipped from V and 4 bases from J, the junction kept 7 bases outside the gene matches. The CDR3 here is CASGGDSFYGYTF. The CDR3 DNA follows: TGTGCCAGCGGCGGGGACAGCTTCTATGGCTACACCTTC.

The V call is TRBV6-4, the J call TRBJ2-2; D remains unclear. Germline CDR1 MRHNA, CDR2 SNTAGT. This CDR3 is built from 14 residues. Trimming left V 3 bases short and J 3 bases short, with 8 bases between. The CDR3 bases are TGTGCCAGCAGTGATAAGGAAGACACCGGGGAGCTGTTTTTT. Residues: CASSDKEDTGELFF.

The chain uses TRBV7-3 and TRBJ2-7, with D possibly TRBD1 on 5 matching bases. Trimming left V 0 bases short and J 7 bases short, with 10 bases between. Germline CDR1 SGHTA, CDR2 FQGTGA. The CDR3 totals 13 residues. CDR3 in DNA: TGTGCCAGCAGCTTAACGGCAGGGAATGAGCAGTACTTC. The encoded protein is CASSLTAGNEQYF.